What follows describes a single T cell receptor (beta chain). This clonotype was detected ten times or more. Which antigen it targets is not known. Qualities for individual bases were not recorded, and no much larger clone is one base off. The data are from a study of T cells in Graves' hyperthyroidism and ophthalmopathy (dated by TCRdb to between 2017 and 2020). Concerning the study at large: Peripheral blood samples were taken at the time of initial diagnosis, prior to any treatment. To identify distinguishing TCR V-J signatures, a discovery cohort of 95 to 100 patients was used, comprising 43 with Graves' ophthalmopathy and approximately 57 with stable Graves' hyperthyroidism. TCR Vbeta CDR3 sequencing of 140 or so peripheral blood samples (more than 40 ophthalmopathy, under 80 hyperthyroidism and approximately 17 progressor patients) is reported in the paper. For training and testing, the 110 or so patients in the discovery cohort were randomly divided in a 7:3 ratio. In several Graves' hyperthyroidism patients, the study also compared T-cell repertoires from thyroid tissue with T-cell repertoires from blood. After sampling, hyperthyroidism patients received methimazole starting at 30 mg daily, and ophthalmopathy patients received high-dose intravenous methylprednisolone. An independent validation cohort of fewer than 20 hyperthyroidism patients and 17 patients who later progressed to ophthalmopathy tested prospective prediction of ophthalmopathy. Results the study describes overall, beyond this receptor: A model built on a 13 V-J signature distinguished ophthalmopathy from stable hyperthyroidism, reaching about 89% sensitivity and under 84% specificity in cross-validation and 80%/75% in testing. Most expanded thyroid clonotypes (frequency above 0.001) were also detected in blood, a finding suggesting that blood repertoires may reflect thyroid immune responses. No statistical method was used to fix the sample size in advance, and group allocation was not hidden from the investigators. In validation, the model predicted progression to ophthalmopathy with around 71% sensitivity and 72% to 85% specificity, a median of approximately 6.7 months before onset.

At the junction V is shortened by 3 bases and J by 9 bases; bases outside the gene matches: 9. The CDR3 measures 15 amino acids from cysteine to phenylalanine. Just the 45-base CDR3 DNA is kept, in frame starting at base 1. Taken from the germline V gene (reference sequence), the CDR1 and CDR2 loops are LGHDT and YNNKEL. A patient counted as having stable Graves' hyperthyroidism if no progression to ophthalmopathy occurred over 18 months of follow-up. Hyperthyroidism patients were newly diagnosed, had a disease duration of under 2 months, and were aged 18 to 65 years. Patients with uncontrolled infections, other autoimmune diseases, pregnancy or lactation were excluded. Clinical symptoms, serum thyroxine and TRAb, thyroid ultrasound, and orbital computed tomography formed the basis for the diagnoses. PBMCs were separated from over 9 ml of fresh peripheral blood using Ficoll-Paque density gradient centrifugation. Trizol reagent was used to extract total RNA, and RNA quality was then checked on an Agilent 2100 Bioanalyzer.

TCR beta CDR3 regions were amplified from RNA transcripts. For the first round of RT-PCR on the TCR CDR3, the HTBI primer set was used together with the Qiagen OneStep RT-PCR kit. Libraries were constructed in a second round of multiplex PCR, after which size selection and purification were performed. Sequencing of the libraries was done on an Illumina HiSeq2000 using paired-end 100 bp reads. In the source study's methods: SOAPnuke was used to process the raw data, with reads discarded if the reads contained adapters or uncalled bases, had a mean Phred below 15, or lacked an exact constant-primer or identifier match. High-quality paired reads were merged with COPE v1.2.5, and unique nucleotide sequences were defined as clonotypes. MiTCR v1.1 was used to align clonotypes to the IMGT TRBV, TRBD and TRBJ reference segments. Analysis was restricted to V-J combinations with a frequency above 0.0001, which covered about 99% of repertoires. A TCS score was defined as the ratio of F50 (clonal expansion) to E x V (chaos), with BLOSUM62-based TCRdist applied between CDR3 peptides within each V-J. Welch's t-statistics and random forest reduced approximately 520 V-J features to roughly 13, which were used in a naive Bayes classifier (R e1071). TCRdb reprocessing: public reads trimmed at Q25 with fastp, clones called with MiXCR, in-frame beta chains kept. CDR3 protein sequences are deduplicated, and each keeps its most common genes and DNA. TCRdb's processing, not the authors', yielded these V and J calls. The sample table lists about 400,000 distinct CDR3 sequences, less than 20% of them with a count of one. Clones ranked in the top ten supply roughly 14% of the sample.

This clonotype was obtained from a woman aged 18-29 years with Graves' hyperthyroidism. Source material: blood. The V and J genes are TRBV3-1 and TRBJ2-1, with 9 middle bases fitting TRBD1. At the DNA level, the sequence is TGTGCCAGCAGCCAGCGGACAGGGGCCGGTAGTGAGCAGTTCTTC. Its amino acids are CASSQRTGAGSEQFF.